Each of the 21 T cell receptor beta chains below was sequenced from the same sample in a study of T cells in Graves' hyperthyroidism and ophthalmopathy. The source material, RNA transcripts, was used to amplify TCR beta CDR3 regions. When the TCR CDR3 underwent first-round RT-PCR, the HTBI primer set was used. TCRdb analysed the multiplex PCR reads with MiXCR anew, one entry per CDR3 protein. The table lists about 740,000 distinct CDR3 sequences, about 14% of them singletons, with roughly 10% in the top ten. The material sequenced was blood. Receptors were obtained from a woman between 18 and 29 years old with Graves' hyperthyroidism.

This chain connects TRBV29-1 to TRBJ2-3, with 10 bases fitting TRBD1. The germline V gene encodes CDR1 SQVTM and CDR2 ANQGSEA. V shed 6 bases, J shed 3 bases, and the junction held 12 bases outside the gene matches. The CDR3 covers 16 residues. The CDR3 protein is CSVAGTGVPWTDTQYF. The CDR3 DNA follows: TGCAGCGTAGCCGGGACAGGGGTTCCCTGGACAGATACGCAGTATTTT.

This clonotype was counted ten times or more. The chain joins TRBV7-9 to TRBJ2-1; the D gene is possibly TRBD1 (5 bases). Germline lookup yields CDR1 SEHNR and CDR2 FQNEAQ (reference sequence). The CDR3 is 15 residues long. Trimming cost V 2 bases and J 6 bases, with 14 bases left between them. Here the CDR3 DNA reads TGTGCCAGCAGCTTAAGGCAGGGTCAAGCCAATGAGCAGTTCTTC. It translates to CASSLRQGQANEQFF. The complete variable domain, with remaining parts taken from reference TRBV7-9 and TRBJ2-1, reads DTGVSQNPRHKITKRGQNVTFRCDPISEHNRLYWYRQTLGQGPEFLTYFQNEAQLEKSRLLSDRFSAERPKGSFSTLEIQRTEQGDSAMYLCASSLRQGQANEQFFGPGTRLTVL.

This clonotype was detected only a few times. As DNA, the CDR3 is TGTGCCAGTAGCGCGGTTAGCGGGAGAATCCACGAGCAGTACTTC. Amino acid sequence: CASSAVSGRIHEQYF. This chain connects TRBV19 to TRBJ2-7; 9 positions match TRBD2. Germline V gene sequence: CDR1 LNHDA, CDR2 SQIVND (reference sequence). Losses at the gene ends were 6 bases for V and 5 bases for J; bases not matched to a gene: 11. This CDR3 spans 15 amino acids. Based on the CDR3 plus reference TRBV19 and TRBJ2-7, the full variable domain is DGGITQSPKYLFRKEGQNVTLSCEQNLNHDAMYWYRQDPGQGLRLIYYSQIVNDFQKGDIAEGYSVSREKKESFPLTVTSAQKNPTAFYLCASSAVSGRIHEQYFGPGTRLTVT.

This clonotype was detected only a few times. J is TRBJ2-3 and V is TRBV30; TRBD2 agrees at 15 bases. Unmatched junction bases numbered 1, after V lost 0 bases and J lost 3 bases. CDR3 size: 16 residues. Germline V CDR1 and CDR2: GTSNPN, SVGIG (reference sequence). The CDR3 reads CAWSVGLAGGTDTQYF. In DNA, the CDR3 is TGTGCCTGGAGTGTGGGACTAGCGGGAGGTACAGATACGCAGTATTTT.

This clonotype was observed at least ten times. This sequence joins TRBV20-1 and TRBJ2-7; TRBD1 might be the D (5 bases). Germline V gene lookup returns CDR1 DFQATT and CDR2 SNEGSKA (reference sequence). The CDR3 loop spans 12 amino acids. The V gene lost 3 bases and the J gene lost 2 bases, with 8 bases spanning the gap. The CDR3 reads CSASRATYEQYF. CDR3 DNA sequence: TGCAGTGCTAGCAGGGCTACCTACGAGCAGTACTTC.

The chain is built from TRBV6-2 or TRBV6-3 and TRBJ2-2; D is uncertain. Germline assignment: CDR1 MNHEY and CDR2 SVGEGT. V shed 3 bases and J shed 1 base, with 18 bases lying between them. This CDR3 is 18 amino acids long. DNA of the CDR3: TGTGCCAGCAGTTATCCCGATCGGGCCGCTTTGAACACCGGGGAGCTGTTTTTT. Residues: CASSYPDRAALNTGELFF.

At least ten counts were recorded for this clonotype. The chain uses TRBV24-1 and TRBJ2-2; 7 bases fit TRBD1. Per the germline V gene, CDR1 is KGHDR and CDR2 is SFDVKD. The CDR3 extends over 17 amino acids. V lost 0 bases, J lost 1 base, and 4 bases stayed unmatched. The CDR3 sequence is CATSDLQGGLNTGELFF. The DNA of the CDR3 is TGTGCCACCAGTGATTTGCAAGGGGGCCTGAACACCGGGGAGCTGTTTTTT.

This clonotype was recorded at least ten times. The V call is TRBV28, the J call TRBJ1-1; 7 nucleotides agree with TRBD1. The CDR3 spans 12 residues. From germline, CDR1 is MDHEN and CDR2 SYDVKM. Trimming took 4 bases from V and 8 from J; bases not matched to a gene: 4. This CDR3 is CASSWGTVEAFF. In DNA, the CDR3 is TGTGCCAGCAGTTGGGGGACAGTCGAAGCTTTCTTT.

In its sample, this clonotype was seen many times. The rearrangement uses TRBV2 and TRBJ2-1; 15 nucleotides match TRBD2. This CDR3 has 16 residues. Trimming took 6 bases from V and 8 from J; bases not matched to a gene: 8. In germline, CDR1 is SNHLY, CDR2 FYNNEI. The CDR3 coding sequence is TGTGCCAGCAGCAGGAGGACTAGCGGGAGGGGGGATGAGCAGTTCTTC. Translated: CASSRRTSGRGDEQFF.

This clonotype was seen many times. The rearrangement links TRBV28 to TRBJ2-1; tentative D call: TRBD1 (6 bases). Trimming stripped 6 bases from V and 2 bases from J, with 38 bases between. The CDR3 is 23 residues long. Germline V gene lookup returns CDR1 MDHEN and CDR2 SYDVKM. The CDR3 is CASSPFGIGGGYSTGYPYNEQFF. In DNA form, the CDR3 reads TGTGCCAGCAGCCCCTTTGGGATAGGGGGTGGTTACTCTACCGGTTATCCCTACAATGAGCAGTTCTTC.

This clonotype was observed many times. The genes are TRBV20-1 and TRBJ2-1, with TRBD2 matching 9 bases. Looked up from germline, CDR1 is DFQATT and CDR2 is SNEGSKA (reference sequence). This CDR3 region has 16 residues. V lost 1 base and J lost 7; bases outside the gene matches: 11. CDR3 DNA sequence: TGCAGTGCTAGAGCCCGAACTAGCGGGCGGCGGAATGAGCAGTTCTTC. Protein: CSARARTSGRRNEQFF.

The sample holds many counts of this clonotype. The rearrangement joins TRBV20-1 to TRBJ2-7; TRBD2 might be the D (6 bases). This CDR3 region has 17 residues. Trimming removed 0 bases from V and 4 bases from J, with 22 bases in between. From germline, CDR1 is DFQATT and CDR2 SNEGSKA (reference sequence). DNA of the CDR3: TGCAGTGCTAGAGATGTGGGGAACGGGGGAGGACTTTACGAGCAGTACTTC. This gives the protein CSARDVGNGGGLYEQYF.

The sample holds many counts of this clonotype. The CDR3 DNA sequence: TGTGCCAGCAGGTCCGACAGGGCGAACACTGAAGCTTTCTTT. Its translation: CASRSDRANTEAFF. The gene calls are TRBV13 and TRBJ1-1; TRBD1 matches at 7 bases. CDR1 is PRHDT, CDR2 FYEKMQ, per germline (reference sequence). Trimming at V came to 6 bases and at J to 1 base, leaving 5 bases not matched to a gene. The CDR3 is made up of 14 amino acids.

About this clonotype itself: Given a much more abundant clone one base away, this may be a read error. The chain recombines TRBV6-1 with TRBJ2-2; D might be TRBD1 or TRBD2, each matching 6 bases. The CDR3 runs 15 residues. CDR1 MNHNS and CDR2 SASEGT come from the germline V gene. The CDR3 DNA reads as TGTGCCAACCCTCAAAGACTTAGGGACACCGGGGGGCTGTTTTTT. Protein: CANPQRLRDTGGLFF.

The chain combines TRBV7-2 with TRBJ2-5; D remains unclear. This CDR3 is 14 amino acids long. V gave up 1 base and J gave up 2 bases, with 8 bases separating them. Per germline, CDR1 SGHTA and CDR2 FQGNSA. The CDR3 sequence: CASSLGNYQETQYF. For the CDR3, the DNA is TGTGCCAGCAGCTTAGGGAACTATCAAGAGACCCAGTACTTC.

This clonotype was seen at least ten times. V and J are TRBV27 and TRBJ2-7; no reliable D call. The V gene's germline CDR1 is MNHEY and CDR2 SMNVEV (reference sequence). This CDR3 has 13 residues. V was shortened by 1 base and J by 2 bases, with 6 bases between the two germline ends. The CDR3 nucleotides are TGTGCCAGCAGTTTATGGGGTCCCTACGAGCAGTACTTC. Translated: CASSLWGPYEQYF.

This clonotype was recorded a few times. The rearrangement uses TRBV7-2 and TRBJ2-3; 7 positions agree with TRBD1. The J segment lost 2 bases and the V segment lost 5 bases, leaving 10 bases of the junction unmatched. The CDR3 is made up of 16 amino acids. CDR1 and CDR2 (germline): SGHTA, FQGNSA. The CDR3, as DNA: TGTGCCAGCAGCACAGACAGGGTATCTTACACAGATACGCAGTATTTT. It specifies CASSTDRVSYTDTQYF. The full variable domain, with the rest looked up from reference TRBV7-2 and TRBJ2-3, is GAGVSQSPSNKVTEKGKDVELRCDPISGHTALYWYRQSLGQGLEFLIYFQGNSAPDKSGLPSDRFSAERTGGSVSTLTIQRTQQEDSAVYLCASSTDRVSYTDTQYFGPGTRLTVL.

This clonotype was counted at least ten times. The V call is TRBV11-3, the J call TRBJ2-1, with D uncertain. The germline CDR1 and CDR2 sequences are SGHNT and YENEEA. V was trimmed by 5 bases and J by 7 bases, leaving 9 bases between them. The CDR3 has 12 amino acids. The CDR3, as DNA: TGTGCCAGCAGCAGAACGAGAAATGAGCAGTTCTTC. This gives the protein CASSRTRNEQFF. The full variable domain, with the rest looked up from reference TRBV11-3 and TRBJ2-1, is EAGVVQSPRYKIIEKKQPVAFWCNPISGHNTLYWYLQNLGQGPELLIRYENEEAVDDSQLPKDRFSAERLKGVDSTLKIQPAELGDSAVYLCASSRTRNEQFFGPGTRLTVL.

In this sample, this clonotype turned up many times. CDR3 residues: CAIRSLRDRELSGNTIYF. Here the CDR3 DNA reads TGTGCCATCAGGAGCCTCCGGGACAGGGAACTCTCTGGAAACACCATATATTTT. J is TRBJ1-3 and V is TRBV10-3, with 9 nucleotides matching TRBD1. The J segment lost 0 bases and the V segment lost 6 bases, leaving 12 bases of the junction unmatched. CDR1 is ENHRY, CDR2 SYGVKD, per germline. The CDR3 has 18 residues.

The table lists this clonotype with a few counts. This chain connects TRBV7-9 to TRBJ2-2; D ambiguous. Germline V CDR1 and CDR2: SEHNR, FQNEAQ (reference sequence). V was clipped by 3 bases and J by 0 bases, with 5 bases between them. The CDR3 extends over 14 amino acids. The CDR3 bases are TGTGCCAGCAGCTTTCCACCGAACACCGGGGAGCTGTTTTTT. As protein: CASSFPPNTGELFF.

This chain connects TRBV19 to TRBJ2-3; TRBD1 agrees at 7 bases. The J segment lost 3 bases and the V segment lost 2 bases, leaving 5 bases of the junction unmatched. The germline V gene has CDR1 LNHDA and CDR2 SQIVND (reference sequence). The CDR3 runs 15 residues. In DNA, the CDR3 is TGTGCCAGTAGTATACTGACAGGGAAAACAGATACGCAGTATTTT. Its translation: CASSILTGKTDTQYF.